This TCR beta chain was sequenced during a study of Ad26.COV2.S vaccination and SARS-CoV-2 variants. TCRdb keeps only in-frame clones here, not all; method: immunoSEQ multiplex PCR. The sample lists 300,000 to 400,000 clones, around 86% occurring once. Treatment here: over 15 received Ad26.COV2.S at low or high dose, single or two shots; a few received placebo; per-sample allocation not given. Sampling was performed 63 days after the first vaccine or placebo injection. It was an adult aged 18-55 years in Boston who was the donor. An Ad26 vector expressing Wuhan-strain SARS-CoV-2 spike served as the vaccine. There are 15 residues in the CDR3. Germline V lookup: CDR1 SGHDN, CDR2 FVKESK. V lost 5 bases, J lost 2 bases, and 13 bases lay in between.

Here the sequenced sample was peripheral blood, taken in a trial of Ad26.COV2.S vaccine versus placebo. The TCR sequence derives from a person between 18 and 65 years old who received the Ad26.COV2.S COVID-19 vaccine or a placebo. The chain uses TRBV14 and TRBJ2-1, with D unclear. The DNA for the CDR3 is TGTGCCAGCAGCGATTCCATAGAGGCCTACAATGAGCAGTTCTTC. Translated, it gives CASSDSIEAYNEQFF.